This TCR beta chain was sequenced for a study of Ad26.COV2.S vaccination and SARS-CoV-2 variants. Profiling relied on immunoSEQ multiplex PCR, and the TCRdb table lists in-frame clones only, not all of them. The sample holds about 460,000 clones, nearly 90% seen once. Treatment reported: roughly 19 received Ad26.COV2.S at low or high dose, single or two shots; about 5 received placebo; per-sample allocation not given. The samples date from day 63 after the first vaccine or placebo injection. CDR1 is SGHAT, CDR2 FQNNGV, per germline. The CDR3 is made up of 12 amino acids. V dropped 3 bases and J dropped 8 bases, with 8 bases sitting between them.

This clonotype was obtained from a person aged 18 to 65 who received the Ad26.COV2.S COVID-19 vaccine or a placebo. The source material was peripheral blood, sampled in a trial of Ad26.COV2.S vaccine versus placebo. The chain has TRBV11-2 and TRBJ2-1, with D hard to call. The CDR3 DNA reads as TGTGCCAGCAGCTTCCGGTCCGATGAGCAGTTCTTC. Protein sequence: CASSFRSDEQFF.